This T cell receptor (beta chain) was documented in a study of cytomegalovirus exposure and HLA in healthy donors. CDR1 is SGHAT and CDR2 is FQNNGV in the germline V gene. The CDR3 has 15 amino acids. V lost 5 bases, J lost 4 bases, and 18 bases lay in between. To note about this clone: Its specificity is unknown.

The study drew the donors from its approximately 110-subject validation cohort, separate from the approximately 700-subject first cohort. Study-wide points: TCR beta chains numbering some 160 were designated cytomegalovirus-associated. Among the CMV-associated chains, a few were confirmed in vitro as specific for CMV antigens.

Produced via immunoSEQ multiplex PCR; TCRdb's table is partial and in-frame only. The table lists about 110,000 clones, 70% to 85% of them singletons. The gene calls are TRBV11-2 and TRBJ2-7, with D perhaps TRBD1 (6 bases). The sequenced material came from PBMCs. This TCR was recovered from a woman aged 18-30 years in good health and CMV-seronegative. CDR3 protein: CASSTSRDTFYEQYF. In DNA, the CDR3 is TGTGCCAGCAGCACCAGTCGGGACACCTTTTACGAGCAGTACTTC.